Below, 5 T cell receptor beta chains from the same sample are listed, as sequenced in a study of blood T cell repertoires in COVID-19. The assay was immunoSEQ multiplex PCR, and TCRdb's table has in-frame clones only and misses some. This sample has more than 90,000 clones, with roughly 80% found just once. Sequences were obtained from peripheral blood. Source of these receptors: a man in his 70s with acute or convalescent COVID-19.

This clone was counted a few times. V and J are TRBV4-2 and TRBJ2-1; TRBD2 agrees at 9 bases. V was clipped by 0 bases and J by 3 bases; unmatched bases: 0. CDR1 and CDR2 from the germline V gene are LGHNA and YNFKEQ. The CDR3 covers 15 residues. This CDR3 is CASSQDSGSYNEQFF. In DNA form, the CDR3 reads TGTGCCAGCAGCCAAGATAGCGGGAGCTACAATGAGCAGTTCTTC.

This chain uses TRBV5-1 with TRBJ2-1, with 7 bases that match TRBD2. The CDR3 has 13 residues. V shed 4 bases, J shed 12 bases, and the junction held 10 bases outside the gene matches. Germline V gene sequence: CDR1 SGHRS, CDR2 YFSETQ. This CDR3 reads CASSTSFREGQFF. The CDR3 DNA sequence: TGCGCCAGCAGCACCTCATTCAGGGAGGGGCAGTTCTTC.

The genes are TRBV3-1 (or the pseudogene TRBV3-2) and TRBJ2-7, with 8 bases fitting TRBD1. The CDR3 spans 15 residues. Per germline, CDR1 LGHDT and CDR2 YNNKEL (reference sequence). Trimming removed 8 bases from V and 5 bases from J; junction bases left unmatched: 14. The CDR3 here is CASQLQGARKDEQYF. As DNA, the CDR3 is TGTGCCAGCCAACTCCAGGGGGCAAGAAAGGACGAGCAGTACTTC.

The V and J genes are TRBV6-4 and TRBJ2-1, with D uncertain. Germline V lookup: CDR1 MRHNA, CDR2 SNTAGT. This CDR3 region has 13 residues. Trimming took 4 bases from V and 9 from J, leaving 13 bases between them. The DNA for the CDR3 is TGTGCCAGCAGTGTTTACAGCCTCGGTGAGCAGTTCTTC. It is translated as CASSVYSLGEQFF.

V gene TRBV7-9 combines with J gene TRBJ1-1; D is perhaps TRBD1 (6 bases). The germline V gene has CDR1 SEHNR and CDR2 FQNEAQ (reference sequence). V dropped 5 bases and J dropped 5 bases, with 15 bases sitting between them. This CDR3 comprises 14 residues. The CDR3 loop reads CASSALDSRTEAFF. The CDR3 region has the DNA TGTGCCAGCAGCGCCCTGGACAGCCGGACTGAAGCTTTCTTT. The full variable domain, with the rest looked up from reference TRBV7-9 and TRBJ1-1, is DTGVSQNPRHKITKRGQNVTFRCDPISEHNRLYWYRQTLGQGPEFLTYFQNEAQLEKSRLLSDRFSAERPKGSFSTLEIQRTEQGDSAMYLCASSALDSRTEAFFGQGTRLTVV.